These 30 T cell receptor beta chains originate from one sample sequenced in a study of PD-1 blockade in classical Hodgkin lymphoma. Each and every patient relapsed after autologous stem cell transplantation, and patients got differing brentuximab vedotin exposure. Libraries were prepared by immunoSEQ multiplex PCR; TCRdb keeps only in-frame clonotypes and omits some of them. The data hold some 93,000 clones, with roughly 92% observed a single time. Here the sequenced sample was peripheral blood mononuclear cells (PBMCs), taken at baseline. The source of these receptors is a human donor with classical Hodgkin lymphoma.

CDR3 sequence: CASSKGRTAGELFF. In nucleotides, the CDR3 is TGTGCCAGCAGCAAAGGACGAACCGCCGGGGAGCTGTTTTTT. This chain uses TRBV11-3 with TRBJ2-2, with D uncertain. The V gene lost 5 bases and the J gene lost 6 bases, with 13 bases spanning the gap. The CDR3 runs to 14 residues. Germline assignment: CDR1 SGHNT and CDR2 YENEEA.

V gene TRBV5-1 combines with J gene TRBJ2-7; 11 nucleotides line up with TRBD2. This CDR3 spans 14 amino acids. The germline CDR1 and CDR2 sequences are SGHRS and YFSETQ. V gave up 7 bases and J gave up 6 bases; unmatched junction bases: 9. The CDR3 DNA is TGCGCCAGCGGCATAGCGGGAGGGGGTGGCGAGCAGTACTTC. Its translation: CASGIAGGGGEQYF.

The chain recombines TRBV28 with TRBJ2-5, with TRBD2 matching over 7 bases. J gave up 0 bases and V 4 bases, and 2 bases lay outside the gene matches. Per germline, CDR1 MDHEN and CDR2 SYDVKM. The CDR3 is 14 residues long. The CDR3 loop is CASSSSGYQETQYF. For the CDR3, the DNA is TGTGCCAGCAGTTCTAGCGGATACCAAGAGACCCAGTACTTC.

The V and J genes are TRBV27 and TRBJ2-3, with D perhaps matching TRBD1 (5 bases). Germline-derived CDR1 and CDR2 are MNHEY and SMNVEV (reference sequence). This CDR3 has 14 residues. Deletions cut 2 bases from V and 4 bases from J, with 10 bases between. CDR3 region: CASSLQSGPDTQYF. DNA for the CDR3: TGTGCCAGCAGTTTACAGTCAGGGCCAGATACGCAGTATTTT.

The chain combines TRBV9 with TRBJ2-7; D may be TRBD1 or TRBD2 (6 bases each). V lost 4 bases to trimming and J lost 9 bases, with 17 bases between them. Germline loops: CDR1 SGDLS, CDR2 YYNGEE. There are 13 residues in the CDR3. The CDR3 bases are TGTGCCAGCAGCCCGCAGGAGGGGGTCGGGCAGTACTTC. This encodes CASSPQEGVGQYF.

This chain joins TRBV2 and TRBJ1-5; TRBD1 agrees at 10 bases. After removal of 6 bases from V and 6 bases from J, the junction contained 8 bases not matched to a gene. Germline V gives CDR1 SNHLY, CDR2 FYNNEI. The CDR3 has 15 residues. In DNA, the CDR3 is TGTGCCAGCAGGGAGGACAGGGGGGTAGGTCAGCCCCAGCATTTT. It is translated as CASREDRGVGQPQHF. Based on the CDR3 plus reference TRBV2 and TRBJ1-5, the full variable domain is EPEVTQTPSHQVTQMGQEVILRCVPISNHLYFYWYRQILGQKVEFLVSFYNNEISEKSEIFDDQFSVERPDGSNFTLKIRSTKLEDSAMYFCASREDRGVGQPQHFGDGTRLSIL.

The rearrangement uses TRBV7-9 and TRBJ1-1; TRBD1 is a possible D gene (6 bases). The CDR3 is made up of 13 amino acids. The V and J ends lost 4 bases and 7 bases respectively, with 13 bases between them. Germline CDR1 SEHNR, CDR2 FQNEAQ (reference sequence). Here the CDR3 reads CASSSRGQREAFF. DNA of the CDR3: TGTGCCAGCAGCTCCCGAGGACAGCGTGAAGCTTTCTTT.

This chain joins TRBV28 and TRBJ2-7, with 10 positions matching TRBD1. Trimming took 7 bases from V and 5 from J; bases not matched to a gene: 14. Germline V lookup: CDR1 MDHEN, CDR2 SYDVKM. The CDR3 runs 16 residues. The CDR3, as DNA: TGTGCCAGCACCCTAAGGGTGACAGGGGGCCTTAACGAGCAGTACTTC. It codes for CASTLRVTGGLNEQYF.

The V call is TRBV6-6, the J call TRBJ2-6; perhaps TRBD2 as D (5 bases). CDR1 and CDR2 (germline): MNHNY, SVGAGI (reference sequence). The V and J ends lost 6 bases and 2 bases respectively, with 11 bases between them. This CDR3 region has 15 residues. CDR3 DNA sequence: TGTGCCAGCAGCGACCCGGGGACTGGGGCCAACGTCCTGACTTTC. Amino acids: CASSDPGTGANVLTF.

This clone showed up just once. The V call is TRBV11-2, the J call TRBJ1-1, with D possibly TRBD1 on 6 matching bases. Germline CDR1 reads SGHAT; CDR2 reads FQNNGV. The CDR3 is 14 amino acids. Between the trimmed V and J ends, which lost 5 bases and 8 bases, there was a span of 18 bases. The CDR3 region has the DNA TGTGCCAGCAGCCAACGATTCGGGGGCCCCGAAGCTTTCTTT. Its translation: CASSQRFGGPEAFF.

This clone showed up just a few times. The chain uses TRBV4-1 and TRBJ2-7; the match to TRBD2 covers 7 bases. With 8 bases clipped from V and 0 bases from J, the junction kept 10 bases outside the gene matches. This CDR3 is built from 15 residues. Germline CDR1 is MGHRA and CDR2 is YSYEKL. CDR3 loop: CASRQLAMSSYEQYF. CDR3 nucleotides: TGCGCCAGCCGTCAACTAGCGATGAGCTCCTACGAGCAGTACTTC.

The V gene is TRBV11-3, the J gene TRBJ2-3, with D possibly TRBD2 on 6 matching bases. The CDR3 length is 14 residues. CDR1 SGHNT and CDR2 YENEEA come from the germline V gene. V was trimmed by 3 bases and J by 0 bases, leaving 7 bases between them. The CDR3 sequence is CASSLRGSTDTQYF. The CDR3 bases are TGTGCCAGCAGCTTGCGGGGAAGCACAGATACGCAGTATTTT.

V gene TRBV27 combines with J gene TRBJ2-3; the match to TRBD2 covers 11 bases. The junction had 11 bases not matched to a gene; V was cut back by 4 bases and J by 8 bases. The CDR3 sequence is 16 residues long. Germline-derived CDR1 and CDR2 are MNHEY and SMNVEV (reference sequence). CDR3 DNA: TGTGCCAGCAGTTCGACTAGCGGGAACCCTCGGGGTACGCAGTATTTT. Its translation is CASSSTSGNPRGTQYF.

This chain connects TRBV10-3 to TRBJ2-1; 10 bases fit TRBD2. CDR3 length equals 13 residues. CDR1 is ENHRY, CDR2 SYGVKD, per germline. V was pared by 11 bases and J by 10 bases, with 11 bases of the junction left unmatched. CDR3 DNA: TGTGCCGCCCGAGCGGGAGGGCCAGAGGAGCAGTTCTTC. The encoded protein is CAARAGGPEEQFF.

The chain is built from TRBV11-2 and TRBJ2-4, with a tentative D call TRBD1 (6 bases). The CDR3 loop spans 13 amino acids. Between the trimmed V and J ends, which lost 5 bases and 6 bases, there was a span of 11 bases. In germline, CDR1 is SGHAT, CDR2 FQNNGV. This CDR3 is CASSDRDINIQYF. CDR3 DNA sequence: TGTGCCAGCAGCGACCGGGACATAAACATTCAGTACTTC.

The V call is TRBV11-2, the J call TRBJ2-7; no firm D call. Trimming took off 1 base at V and 7 bases at J, with 5 bases between the two ends. The germline V gene has CDR1 SGHAT and CDR2 FQNNGV. This CDR3 is built from 11 residues. The DNA of the CDR3 is TGTGCCAGCAGCTTAGTGGGGGAGCAGTACTTC. Translating it yields CASSLVGEQYF.

This clone was observed a single time. The chain uses TRBV6-1 and TRBJ1-2, with D possibly matching TRBD1 (5 bases). Germline-derived CDR1 and CDR2 are MNHNS and SASEGT. The V and J ends lost 4 bases and 2 bases respectively, with 17 bases between them. This CDR3 has 16 residues. The CDR3 region is CASSVQTGPPNYGYTF. The CDR3 DNA sequence: TGTGCCAGCAGTGTACAAACAGGACCTCCAAACTATGGCTACACCTTC.

The V and J genes are TRBV6-1 and TRBJ2-1; 16 bases fit TRBD2. Per the germline V gene, CDR1 is MNHNS and CDR2 is SASEGT. V lost 4 bases to trimming and J lost 5 bases; unmatched junction nucleotides: 2. CDR3 length: 16 amino acids. CDR3 DNA sequence: TGTGCCAGCAGTGCGGGGACTAGCGGGAGGGACAATGAGCAGTTCTTC. This gives the protein CASSAGTSGRDNEQFF.

The genes are TRBV6-5 and TRBJ2-5; TRBD1 might be the D (6 bases). The germline V gene has CDR1 MNHEY and CDR2 SVGAGI. CDR3 length equals 15 residues. The V gene lost 2 bases and the J gene lost 5 bases, with 15 bases spanning the gap. CDR3 coding DNA: TGTGCCAGCAGTTACACAGGGACGTCCTACGAGACCCAGTACTTC. Residues: CASSYTGTSYETQYF.

This clone occurred once. CDR3 in amino acids: CASSLRTGTNEKLFF. Here the CDR3 DNA reads TGTGCCAGCAGCCTACGGACAGGGACTAATGAAAAACTGTTTTTT. The chain carries TRBV4-2 and TRBJ1-4; 8 positions agree with TRBD1. CDR3 length equals 15 residues. The germline V gene has CDR1 LGHNA and CDR2 YNFKEQ. Trimming took 4 bases from V and 2 from J; bases not matched to a gene: 3.

This chain uses TRBV5-1 with TRBJ2-7; 10 bases fit TRBD2. Trimming took 0 bases from V and 2 from J; bases not matched to a gene: 2. Germline CDR1 reads SGHRS; CDR2 reads YFSETQ. The CDR3 has 15 residues. The CDR3 loop reads CASSLGSGGPYEQYF. CDR3 DNA: TGCGCCAGCAGCTTGGGTAGCGGGGGGCCCTACGAGCAGTACTTC.

The rearrangement links TRBV27 to TRBJ2-1, with no clear D. Trimming shortened V by 1 base and J by 4 bases, and 11 bases separated the two germline ends. Per the germline V gene, CDR1 is MNHEY and CDR2 is SMNVEV (reference sequence). The CDR3 length is 15 residues. CDR3 residues: CASSLYPIRYNEQFF. The CDR3 nucleotides read TGTGCCAGCAGTTTATATCCTATTAGGTACAATGAGCAGTTCTTC.

The gene calls are TRBV6-5 and TRBJ2-7, with no clear D. Germline V gene data show CDR1 as MNHEY and CDR2 as SVGAGI. Trimming pared 4 bases from V and 1 base from J, leaving 11 bases between. The CDR3 consists of 14 residues. The CDR3 is CASSSTDMSYEQYF. CDR3 DNA sequence: TGTGCCAGCAGTTCCACAGACATGTCCTACGAGCAGTACTTC.

The rearrangement uses TRBV4-1 and TRBJ2-7; weak D call: TRBD2 (6 bases). V lost 0 bases and J lost 9, with 9 bases in between. This CDR3 spans 12 amino acids. Germline V CDR1 and CDR2: MGHRA, YSYEKL. DNA for the CDR3: TGCGCCAGCAGCCAAGAAGGGACTCGGCAGTACTTC. It yields the protein CASSQEGTRQYF.

This chain uses TRBV7-3 with TRBJ2-2, with D perhaps TRBD2 (5 bases). Trimming pared 3 bases from V and 4 bases from J, leaving 9 bases between. From germline, CDR1 is SGHTA and CDR2 FQGTGA. The CDR3 extends over 14 amino acids. CDR3 sequence reads: CASSFRGSTGELFF. The CDR3 nucleotides read TGTGCCAGCAGCTTCCGGGGAAGCACCGGGGAGCTGTTTTTT.

Only one count was recorded for this clone. This chain connects TRBV27 to TRBJ2-6, with D unclear. There are 17 residues in the CDR3. The germline gives CDR1 MNHEY, CDR2 SMNVEV (reference sequence). Trimming removed 7 bases at V and 0 bases at J, with 16 bases between. The CDR3 protein is CASTPRGINSGANVLTF. Here the CDR3 DNA reads TGTGCCAGCACCCCTCGTGGGATCAACTCTGGGGCCAACGTCCTGACTTTC. The full variable domain, completed using reference TRBV27 and TRBJ2-6, is EAQVTQNPRYLITVTGKKLTVTCSQNMNHEYMSWYRQDPGLGLRQIYYSMNVEVTDKGDVPEGYKVSRKEKRNFPLILESPSPNQTSLYFCASTPRGINSGANVLTFGAGSRLTVL.

This chain links TRBV10-3 with TRBJ2-1; 9 positions agree with TRBD1. The CDR3 runs 16 residues. V was pared by 4 bases and J by 6 bases, with 10 bases of the junction left unmatched. Germline V gene sequence: CDR1 ENHRY, CDR2 SYGVKD. CDR3 sequence: CAISVAGTGPLNEQFF. CDR3 coding DNA: TGTGCCATCAGTGTAGCCGGGACAGGGCCCCTCAATGAGCAGTTCTTC.

CDR3 loop: CASSPWTDAYNEQFF. In nucleotides, the CDR3 is TGTGCCAGCAGTCCGTGGACGGACGCCTACAATGAGCAGTTCTTC. The rearrangement links TRBV6-1 to TRBJ2-1; the D is unclear. Germline CDR1 MNHNS, CDR2 SASEGT. V dropped 5 bases and J dropped 2 bases, with 13 bases sitting between them. This CDR3 spans 15 amino acids.

This clone was detected once. This chain links TRBV6-1 with TRBJ1-6; the match to TRBD1 covers 7 bases. CDR1 is MNHNS and CDR2 is SASEGT in the germline V gene. This CDR3 has 14 residues. The ends lost 6 bases at V and 7 bases at J; junction bases unmatched: 6. This CDR3 reads CASSPGQVNSPLHF. CDR3 nucleotide sequence: TGTGCCAGCAGCCCCGGACAGGTGAATTCACCCCTCCACTTT.

The V and J genes are TRBV2 and TRBJ2-2; TRBD1 matches at 8 bases. Unmatched junction bases numbered 8, after V lost 8 bases and J lost 6 bases. The CDR3 runs to 14 residues. Germline values: CDR1 SNHLY, CDR2 FYNNEI. The DNA for the CDR3 is TGTGCCAGCGGAAGGGCAGGGGGCGCCGGGGAGCTGTTTTTT. It translates to CASGRAGGAGELFF.